This TCR beta chain stems from a study of read filtering for tumor transcriptome and immune sequencing. This clonotype was picked up many times. Molecular barcoded adaptors covering alpha/delta and beta/gamma chains were used on approximately 400 ng RNA. TCRdb recomputed calls from the reads with MiXCR, one row per CDR3 protein. This sample has 40,000 or so distinct CDR3 sequences, with roughly an eighth found just once. Material: a population of CD138-negative cells sorted from bone marrow. The sequence derives from a donor aged 40 or older with multiple myeloma.

The CDR3 sequence: CASSLSPSSYEQYF. The CDR3 coding sequence is TGTGCCAGCAGCCTAAGTCCCAGCTCCTACGAGCAGTACTTC. The chain has TRBV7-9 and TRBJ2-7; D not resolved. The CDR3 extends over 14 amino acids. Trimming stripped 5 bases from V and 0 bases from J, with 11 bases between. The germline V gene encodes CDR1 SEHNR and CDR2 FQNEAQ (reference sequence).